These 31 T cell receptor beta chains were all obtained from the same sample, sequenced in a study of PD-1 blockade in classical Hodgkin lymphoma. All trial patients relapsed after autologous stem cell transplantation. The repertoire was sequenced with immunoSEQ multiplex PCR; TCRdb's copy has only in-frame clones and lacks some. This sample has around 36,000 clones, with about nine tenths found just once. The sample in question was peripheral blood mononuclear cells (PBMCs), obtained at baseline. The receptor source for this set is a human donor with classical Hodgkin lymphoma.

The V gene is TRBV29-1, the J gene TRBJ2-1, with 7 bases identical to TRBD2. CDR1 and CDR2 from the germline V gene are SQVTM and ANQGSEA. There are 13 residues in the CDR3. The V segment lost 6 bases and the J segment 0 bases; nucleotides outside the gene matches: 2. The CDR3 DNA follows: TGCAGCGTGGGGGGGAACTCCTACAATGAGCAGTTCTTC. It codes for CSVGGNSYNEQFF.

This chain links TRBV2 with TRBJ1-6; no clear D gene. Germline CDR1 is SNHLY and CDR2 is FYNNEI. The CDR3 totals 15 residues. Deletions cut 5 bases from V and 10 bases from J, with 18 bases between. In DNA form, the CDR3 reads TGTGCCAGCAGTTTGGATGGCGCGCGAAGCTCACCCCTCCACTTT. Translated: CASSLDGARSSPLHF. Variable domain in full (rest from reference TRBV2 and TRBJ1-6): EPEVTQTPSHQVTQMGQEVILRCVPISNHLYFYWYRQILGQKVEFLVSFYNNEISEKSEIFDDQFSVERPDGSNFTLKIRSTKLEDSAMYFCASSLDGARSSPLHFGNGTRLTVT.

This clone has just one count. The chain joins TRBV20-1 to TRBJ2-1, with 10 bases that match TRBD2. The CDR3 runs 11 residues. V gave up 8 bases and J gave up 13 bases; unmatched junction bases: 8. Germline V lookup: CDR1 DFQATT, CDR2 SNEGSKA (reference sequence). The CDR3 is CSSSGLAYQFF. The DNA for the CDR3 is TGCAGTTCCTCGGGACTAGCGTATCAGTTCTTC.

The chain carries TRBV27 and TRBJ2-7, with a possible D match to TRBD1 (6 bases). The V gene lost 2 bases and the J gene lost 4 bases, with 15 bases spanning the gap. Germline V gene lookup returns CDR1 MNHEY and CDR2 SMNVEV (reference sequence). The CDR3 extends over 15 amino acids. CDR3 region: CASSLRGMGLYEQYF. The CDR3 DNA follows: TGTGCCAGCAGTTTAAGGGGGATGGGGCTATACGAGCAGTACTTC.

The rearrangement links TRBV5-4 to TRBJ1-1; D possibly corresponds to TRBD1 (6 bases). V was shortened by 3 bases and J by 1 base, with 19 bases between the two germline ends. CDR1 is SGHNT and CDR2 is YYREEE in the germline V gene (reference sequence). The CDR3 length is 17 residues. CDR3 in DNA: TGTGCCAGCAGCTCTGGTAGGGGGAGGGGATGGAACACTGAAGCTTTCTTT. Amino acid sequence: CASSSGRGRGWNTEAFF. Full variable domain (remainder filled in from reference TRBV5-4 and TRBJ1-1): ETGVTQSPTHLIKTRGQQVTLRCSSQSGHNTVSWYQQALGQGPQFIFQYYREEENGRGNFPPRFSGLQFPNYSSELNVNALELDDSALYLCASSSGRGRGWNTEAFFGQGTRLTVV.

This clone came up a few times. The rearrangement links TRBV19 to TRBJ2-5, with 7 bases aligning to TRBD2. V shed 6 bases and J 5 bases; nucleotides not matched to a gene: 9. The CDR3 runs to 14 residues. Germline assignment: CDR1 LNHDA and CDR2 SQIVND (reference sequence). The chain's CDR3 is CASRTGGQDETQYF. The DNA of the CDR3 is TGTGCCAGTAGGACGGGGGGTCAGGACGAGACCCAGTACTTC. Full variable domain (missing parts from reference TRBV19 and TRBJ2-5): DGGITQSPKYLFRKEGQNVTLSCEQNLNHDAMYWYRQDPGQGLRLIYYSQIVNDFQKGDIAEGYSVSREKKESFPLTVTSAQKNPTAFYLCASRTGGQDETQYFGPGTRLLVL.

CDR3 loop: CASSPARGNYEQYF. CDR3 nucleotide sequence: TGTGCCAGCTCACCAGCGAGGGGCAACTACGAGCAGTACTTC. V and J are TRBV18 and TRBJ2-7; either TRBD1 or TRBD2 may supply D (5 bases each). The CDR3 covers 14 residues. The ends were cut back, 2 bases at V and 3 bases at J, with 11 bases in the middle. Germline V gene data show CDR1 as KGHSH and CDR2 as LQKENI.

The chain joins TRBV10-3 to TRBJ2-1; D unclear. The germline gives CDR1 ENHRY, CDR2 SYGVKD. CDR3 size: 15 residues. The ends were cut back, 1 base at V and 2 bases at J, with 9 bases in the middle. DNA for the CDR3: TGTGCCATCAGTGAGTATCCCGGACCCTACAATGAGCAGTTCTTC. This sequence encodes CAISEYPGPYNEQFF.

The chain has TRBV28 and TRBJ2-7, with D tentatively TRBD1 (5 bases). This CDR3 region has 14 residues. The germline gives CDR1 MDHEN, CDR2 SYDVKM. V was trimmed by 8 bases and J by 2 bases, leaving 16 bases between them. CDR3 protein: CASVGAGKPYEQYF. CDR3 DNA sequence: TGTGCCAGCGTAGGGGCAGGAAAACCCTACGAGCAGTACTTC.

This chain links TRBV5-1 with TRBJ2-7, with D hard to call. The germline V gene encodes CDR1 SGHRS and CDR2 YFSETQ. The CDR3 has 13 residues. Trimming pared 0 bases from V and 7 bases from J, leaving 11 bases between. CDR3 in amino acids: CASSLGGWMEQYF. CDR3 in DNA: TGCGCCAGCAGCTTGGGTGGGTGGATGGAGCAGTACTTC.

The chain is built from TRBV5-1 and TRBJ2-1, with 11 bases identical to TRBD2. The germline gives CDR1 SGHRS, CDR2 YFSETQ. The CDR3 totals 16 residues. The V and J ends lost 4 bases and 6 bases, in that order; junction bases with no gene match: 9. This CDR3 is CASSPIVAGGSNEQFF. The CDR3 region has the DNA TGCGCCAGCAGCCCCATTGTAGCGGGGGGGTCCAATGAGCAGTTCTTC.

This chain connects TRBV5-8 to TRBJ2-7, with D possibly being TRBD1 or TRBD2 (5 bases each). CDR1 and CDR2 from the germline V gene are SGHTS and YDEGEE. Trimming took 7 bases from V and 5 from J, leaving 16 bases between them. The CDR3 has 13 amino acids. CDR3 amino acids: CASGNWWGNEQYF. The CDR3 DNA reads TGTGCCAGCGGTAACTGGTGGGGGAACGAGCAGTACTTC.

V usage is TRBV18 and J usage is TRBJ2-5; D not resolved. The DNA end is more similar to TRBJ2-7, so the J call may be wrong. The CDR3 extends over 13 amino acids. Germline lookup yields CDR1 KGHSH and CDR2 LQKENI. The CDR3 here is CASSHDDLYEQYF. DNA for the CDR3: TGTGCCAGCTCACACGACGACCTCTACGAGCAGTACTTC.

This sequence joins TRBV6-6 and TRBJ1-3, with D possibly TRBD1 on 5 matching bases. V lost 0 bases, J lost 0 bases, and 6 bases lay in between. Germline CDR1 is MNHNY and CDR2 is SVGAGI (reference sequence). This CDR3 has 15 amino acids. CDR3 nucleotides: TGTGCCAGCAGTTACTCTGACAGCTCTGGAAACACCATATATTTT. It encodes CASSYSDSSGNTIYF.

The CDR3 DNA reads as TGTGCCAGCTCACCACCGATCGCCATGAACACTGAAGCTTTCTTT. It yields the protein CASSPPIAMNTEAFF. This sequence joins TRBV18 and TRBJ1-1; D unclear. The V gene lost 0 bases and the J gene lost 0 bases, with 8 bases spanning the gap. CDR1 and CDR2 from the germline V gene are KGHSH and LQKENI. The CDR3 covers 15 residues.

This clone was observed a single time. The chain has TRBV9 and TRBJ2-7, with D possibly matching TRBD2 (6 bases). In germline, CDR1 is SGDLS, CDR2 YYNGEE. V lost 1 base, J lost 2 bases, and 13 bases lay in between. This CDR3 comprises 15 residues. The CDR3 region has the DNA TGTGCCAGCAGCGTATCGGGGGAAAGGGCCTACGAGCAGTACTTC. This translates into CASSVSGERAYEQYF.

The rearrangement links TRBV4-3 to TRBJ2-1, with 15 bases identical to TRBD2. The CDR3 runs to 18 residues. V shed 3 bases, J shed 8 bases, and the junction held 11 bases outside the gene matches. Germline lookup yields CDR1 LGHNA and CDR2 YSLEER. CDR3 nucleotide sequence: TGCGCCAGCAGCCAGGTGGGGACTAGCGGGAGGCCGGGGGATGAGCAGTTCTTC. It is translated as CASSQVGTSGRPGDEQFF.

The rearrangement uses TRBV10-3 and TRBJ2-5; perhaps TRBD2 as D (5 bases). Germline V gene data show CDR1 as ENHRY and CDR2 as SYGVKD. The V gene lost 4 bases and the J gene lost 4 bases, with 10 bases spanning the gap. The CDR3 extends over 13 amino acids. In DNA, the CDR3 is TGTGCCATCAGTGTTTGGGAGAGAGAGACCCAGTACTTC. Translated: CAISVWERETQYF.

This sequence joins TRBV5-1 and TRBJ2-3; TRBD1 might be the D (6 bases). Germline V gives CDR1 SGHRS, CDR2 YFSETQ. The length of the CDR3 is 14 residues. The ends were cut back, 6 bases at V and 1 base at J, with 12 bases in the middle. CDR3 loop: CASTGQWGTDTQYF. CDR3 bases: TGCGCCAGCACCGGACAGTGGGGCACAGATACGCAGTATTTT. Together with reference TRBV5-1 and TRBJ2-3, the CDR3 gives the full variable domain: KAGVTQTPRYLIKTRGQQVTLSCSPISGHRSVSWYQQTPGQGLQFLFEYFSETQRNKGNFPGRFSGRQFSNSRSEMNVSTLELGDSALYLCASTGQWGTDTQYFGPGTRLTVL.

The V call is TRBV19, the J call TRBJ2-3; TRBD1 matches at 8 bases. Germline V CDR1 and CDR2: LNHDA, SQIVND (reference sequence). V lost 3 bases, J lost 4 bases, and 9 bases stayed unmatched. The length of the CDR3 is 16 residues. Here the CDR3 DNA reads TGTGCCAGTAGTATTACGCACAGGGGGATAGCAGATACGCAGTATTTT. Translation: CASSITHRGIADTQYF.

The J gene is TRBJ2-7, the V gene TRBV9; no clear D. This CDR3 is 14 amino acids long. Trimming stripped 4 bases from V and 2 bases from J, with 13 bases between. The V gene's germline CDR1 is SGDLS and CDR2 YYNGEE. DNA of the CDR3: TGTGCCAGCAGCCCGTTAGATTTTCCCTACGAGCAGTACTTC. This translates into CASSPLDFPYEQYF. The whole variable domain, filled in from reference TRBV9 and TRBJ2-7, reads DSGVTQTPKHLITATGQRVTLRCSPRSGDLSVYWYQQSLDQGLQFLIQYYNGEERAKGNILERFSAQQFPDLHSELNLSSLELGDSALYFCASSPLDFPYEQYFGPGTRLTVT.

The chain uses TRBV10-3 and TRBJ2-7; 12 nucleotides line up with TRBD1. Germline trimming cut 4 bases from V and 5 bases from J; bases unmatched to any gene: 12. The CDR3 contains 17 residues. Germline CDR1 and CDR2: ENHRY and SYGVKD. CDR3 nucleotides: TGTGCCATCAGTGGACTAGTTGGTGGGACAGGGGGCCACGAGCAGTACTTC. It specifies CAISGLVGGTGGHEQYF.

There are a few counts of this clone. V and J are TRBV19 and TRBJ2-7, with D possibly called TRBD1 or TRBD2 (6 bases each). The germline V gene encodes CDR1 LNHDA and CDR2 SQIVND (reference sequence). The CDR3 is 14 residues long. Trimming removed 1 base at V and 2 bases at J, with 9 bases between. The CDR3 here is CASSIGGGTYEQYF. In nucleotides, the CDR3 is TGTGCCAGTAGTATAGGAGGGGGGACCTACGAGCAGTACTTC.

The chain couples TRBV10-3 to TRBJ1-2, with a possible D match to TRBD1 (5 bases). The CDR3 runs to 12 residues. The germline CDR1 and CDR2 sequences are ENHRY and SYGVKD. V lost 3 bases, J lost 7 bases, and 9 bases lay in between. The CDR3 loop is CAISDGGGGYTF. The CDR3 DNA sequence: TGTGCCATCAGTGACGGGGGGGGTGGCTACACCTTC.

CDR3 residues: CASRPTGFQETQYF. CDR3 DNA sequence: TGTGCCAGCAGACCGACAGGGTTCCAAGAGACCCAGTACTTC. The V and J genes are TRBV6-5 and TRBJ2-5; 7 bases align to TRBD1. Looked up from germline, CDR1 is MNHEY and CDR2 is SVGAGI. This CDR3 comprises 14 residues. After removal of 6 bases from V and 1 base from J, the junction contained 5 bases not matched to a gene.

In nucleotides, the CDR3 is TGTGCCAGCAGTTATAGACAGTTGAACACTGAAGCTTTCTTT. Translating it yields CASSYRQLNTEAFF. The genes are TRBV6-5 and TRBJ1-1; D is perhaps TRBD1 (5 bases). Germline V CDR1 and CDR2: MNHEY, SVGAGI. Trimming removed 3 bases from V and 0 bases from J, with 8 bases in between. This CDR3 is built from 14 residues.

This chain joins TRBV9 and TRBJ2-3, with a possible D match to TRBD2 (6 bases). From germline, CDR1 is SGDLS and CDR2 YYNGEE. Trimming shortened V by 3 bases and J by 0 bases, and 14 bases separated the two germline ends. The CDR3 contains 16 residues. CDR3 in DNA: TGTGCCAGCAGCGCTCGGGGGTCCGCTAGCACAGATACGCAGTATTTT. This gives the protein CASSARGSASTDTQYF.

CDR3 protein: CASTLETYNSPLHF. In DNA form, the CDR3 reads TGTGCCAGTACCCTGGAGACCTATAATTCACCCCTCCACTTT. The gene calls are TRBV19 and TRBJ1-6; D not resolved. Germline values: CDR1 LNHDA, CDR2 SQIVND (reference sequence). The germline V and J ends were trimmed by 7 bases and 2 bases, with 9 bases remaining between them. This CDR3 spans 14 amino acids.

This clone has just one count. CDR3 coding DNA: TGCGCCAGCAGCCAAGAGGATGTAACTGAAGCTTTCTTT. Translation gives CASSQEDVTEAFF. The chain couples TRBV4-1 to TRBJ1-1; D not certain. V gave up 0 bases and J gave up 5 bases, with 7 bases separating them. The CDR3 length is 13 residues. Germline V lookup: CDR1 MGHRA, CDR2 YSYEKL.

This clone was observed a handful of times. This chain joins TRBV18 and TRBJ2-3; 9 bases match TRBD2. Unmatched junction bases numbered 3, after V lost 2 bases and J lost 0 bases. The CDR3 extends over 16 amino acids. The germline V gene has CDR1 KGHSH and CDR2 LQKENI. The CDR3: CASSPGLAGSTDTQYF. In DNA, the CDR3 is TGTGCCAGCTCACCAGGGCTAGCGGGAAGCACAGATACGCAGTATTTT.

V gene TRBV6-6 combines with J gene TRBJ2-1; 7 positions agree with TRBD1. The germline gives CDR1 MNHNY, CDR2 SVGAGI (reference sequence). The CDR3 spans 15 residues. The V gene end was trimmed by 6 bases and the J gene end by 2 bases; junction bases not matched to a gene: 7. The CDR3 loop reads CASRDYQGAYNEQFF. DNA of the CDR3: TGTGCCAGCAGAGACTATCAGGGGGCCTACAATGAGCAGTTCTTC.